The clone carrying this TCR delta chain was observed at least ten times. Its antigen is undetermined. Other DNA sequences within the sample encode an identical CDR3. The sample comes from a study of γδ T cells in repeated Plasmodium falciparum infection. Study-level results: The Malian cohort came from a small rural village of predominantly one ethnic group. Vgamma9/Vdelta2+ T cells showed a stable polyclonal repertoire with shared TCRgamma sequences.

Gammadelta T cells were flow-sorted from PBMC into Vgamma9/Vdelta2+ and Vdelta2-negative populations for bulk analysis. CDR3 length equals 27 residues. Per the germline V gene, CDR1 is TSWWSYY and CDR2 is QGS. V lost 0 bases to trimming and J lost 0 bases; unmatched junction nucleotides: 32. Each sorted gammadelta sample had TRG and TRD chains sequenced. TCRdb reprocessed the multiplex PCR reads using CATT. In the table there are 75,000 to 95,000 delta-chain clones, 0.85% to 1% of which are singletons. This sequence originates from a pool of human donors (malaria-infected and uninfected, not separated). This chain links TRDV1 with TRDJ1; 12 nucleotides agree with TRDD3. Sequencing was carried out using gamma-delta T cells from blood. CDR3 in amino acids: CALGELVRGVYTKRTGGYLRHTDKLIF. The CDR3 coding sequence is TGTGCTCTTGGGGAACTTGTAAGAGGGGTGTATACGAAACGTACTGGGGGATACTTAAGGCACACCGATAAACTCATCTTT.